Shown below are 16 T cell receptor beta chains from a single sample sequenced in a study of cytomegalovirus exposure and HLA in healthy donors. The primer mix had 60 Vbeta and 13 Jbeta primers. Measured with immunoSEQ multiplex PCR; TCRdb has only the in-frame clones, and not every one. This sample carries about 170,000 clones, 75% to 90% of them seen once, and the ten largest clones take under 5%. Specimen: PBMCs. The receptors shown here come from a woman between 45 and 65 years old in good health and CMV-seropositive.

The chain links TRBV6-1 to TRBJ2-5, with D unresolved. Germline CDR1 and CDR2: MNHNS and SASEGT. The CDR3 extends over 13 amino acids. The V gene lost 0 bases and the J gene lost 4 bases, with 6 bases spanning the gap. The CDR3 nucleotides read TGTGCCAGCAGTGAAGCGCGTCGAGAGACCCAGTACTTC. Its protein product is CASSEARRETQYF.

This clone came up a few times. The chain uses TRBV30 and TRBJ1-1, with 7 positions matching TRBD1. Germline V gives CDR1 GTSNPN, CDR2 SVGIG (reference sequence). The V gene end was trimmed by 5 bases and the J gene end by 6 bases; junction bases not matched to a gene: 6. The CDR3 contains 12 residues. CDR3 amino acids: CAWAPGGPEAFF. The CDR3 DNA reads TGTGCCTGGGCGCCAGGGGGGCCTGAAGCTTTCTTT.

The rearrangement uses TRBV5-1 and TRBJ2-7; possibly TRBD1 for D (7 bases). With 3 bases removed from V and 2 bases from J, the gap between germline ends came to 24 bases. Germline CDR1 SGHRS, CDR2 YFSETQ. This CDR3 is 18 amino acids long. The CDR3 nucleotides read TGCGCCAGCAGCTCGCAGGGGGGAAGCGGATGGGGGGCCTACGAGCAGTACTTC. This translates into CASSSQGGSGWGAYEQYF.

This sequence joins TRBV7-6 and TRBJ1-1; possibly TRBD1 for D (6 bases). CDR3 length: 14 residues. Germline V gives CDR1 SGHVS, CDR2 FNYEAQ. V lost 2 bases and J 6 bases, leaving 13 bases between the germline ends. The DNA of the CDR3 is TGTGCCAGCAGCTTAAATGGGGGCACTCCTGAAGCTTTCTTT. Encoded protein: CASSLNGGTPEAFF. The whole variable domain, filled in from reference TRBV7-6 and TRBJ1-1, reads GAGVSQSPRYKVTKRGQDVALRCDPISGHVSLYWYRQALGQGPEFLTYFNYEAQQDKSGLPNDRFSAERPEGSISTLTIQRTEQRDSAMYRCASSLNGGTPEAFFGQGTRLTVV.

This clone occurred a few times. In this CDR3 the conserved last residue, phenylalanine or tryptophan, is missing, so a read error is likely. The DNA is left out, because the CDR3 cannot be placed on it with certainty; the CDR3 is given as TCRdb lists it. V is TRBV28 and J is TRBJ1-2; the D call in the table, TRBD1, was not verified against the DNA. Per the germline V gene, CDR1 is MDHEN and CDR2 is SYDVKM. The CDR3 spans 13 amino acids, including both terminal residues. CDR3 sequence reads: CASSLPTGQVPLL.

The chain couples TRBV6-4 to TRBJ2-2, with 8 nucleotides matching TRBD1. Per germline, CDR1 MRHNA and CDR2 SNTAGT. V trimming: 6 bases; J trimming: 5 bases; junction bases outside the gene matches: 8. This CDR3 is 15 amino acids long. CDR3 nucleotide sequence: TGTGCCAGCAGAGCCGACAGGGGAATAACCGGGGAGCTGTTTTTT. It encodes CASRADRGITGELFF.

The rearrangement uses TRBV19 and TRBJ1-5; unclear D gene. The CDR3 extends over 13 amino acids. V lost 5 bases and J lost 8, with 13 bases in between. The germline V gene has CDR1 LNHDA and CDR2 SQIVND (reference sequence). The CDR3 DNA reads as TGTGCCAGTAGTCCGCTCGACTGGGAGCCCCAGCATTTT. It codes for CASSPLDWEPQHF.

V is TRBV25-1 and J is TRBJ2-5, with D possibly TRBD1 on 6 matching bases. The CDR3 is made up of 15 amino acids. Germline-derived CDR1 and CDR2 are MGHDK and SYGVNS. With 3 bases removed from V and 5 bases from J, the gap between germline ends came to 16 bases. The DNA for the CDR3 is TGTGCCAGCAGTGAGGGGGACGGGACATGGGAGACCCAGTACTTC. Translation gives CASSEGDGTWETQYF.

This clone was observed once. Other DNA variants within this sample encode the same CDR3. The chain carries TRBV5-1 and TRBJ1-2; D possibly corresponds to TRBD1 (6 bases). The CDR3 length is 14 residues. Trimming took 4 bases from V and 4 from J, leaving 14 bases between them. From germline, CDR1 is SGHRS and CDR2 YFSETQ. The CDR3, as DNA: TGCGCCAGCAGCCTCCGACAGGATGGCTATGGCTACACCTTC. This sequence encodes CASSLRQDGYGYTF.

J is TRBJ2-2 and V is TRBV18; 8 positions match TRBD1. Germline V gene sequence: CDR1 KGHSH, CDR2 LQKENI. This CDR3 comprises 17 residues. Trimming took 0 bases from V and 2 from J; bases not matched to a gene: 5. CDR3 sequence reads: CASSPPGQGVNTGELFF. The CDR3 nucleotides are TGTGCCAGCTCACCACCTGGACAGGGCGTAAACACCGGGGAGCTGTTTTTT.

A few counts support this clone. The chain couples TRBV6-1 to TRBJ2-7; 8 bases are a match to TRBD1. This CDR3 is 14 amino acids long. V shed 6 bases, J shed 5 bases, and the junction held 9 bases outside the gene matches. Germline-derived CDR1 and CDR2 are MNHNS and SASEGT. The CDR3 bases are TGTGCCAGCAGGGTCGACAGGGGTGCGGACGAGCAGTACTTC. This encodes CASRVDRGADEQYF.

The chain links TRBV5-1 to TRBJ2-1; D is uncertain. The CDR3 spans 14 residues. Deletions cut 0 bases from V and 9 bases from J, with 13 bases between. Germline assignment: CDR1 SGHRS and CDR2 YFSETQ. As DNA, the CDR3 is TGCGCCAGCAGCTTGGCCACCTCTGCCGGTGAGCAGTTCTTC. It is translated as CASSLATSAGEQFF.

V and J are TRBV29-1 and TRBJ2-3; 9 nucleotides line up with TRBD2. Germline trimming cut 4 bases from V and 9 bases from J; bases unmatched to any gene: 14. Germline loops: CDR1 SQVTM, CDR2 ANQGSEA. The CDR3 totals 15 residues. The CDR3 protein is CSVGASGTSSGTQYF. Here the CDR3 DNA reads TGCAGCGTTGGTGCCTCCGGGACTAGCTCAGGAACGCAGTATTTT.

The chain links TRBV4-3 to TRBJ2-5; possible D gene TRBD2, 6 bases. From germline, CDR1 is LGHNA and CDR2 YSLEER. There are 16 residues in the CDR3. The V end lost 2 bases, the J end lost 5 bases, and 18 bases lay between the germline ends. The CDR3 nucleotides read TGCGCCAGCAGCCAATCTCACCGGCGCGGGGAGGAGACCCAGTACTTC. Amino acids: CASSQSHRRGEETQYF.

V and J are TRBV5-1 and TRBJ2-7; TRBD2 agrees at 11 bases. Looked up from germline, CDR1 is SGHRS and CDR2 is YFSETQ. Germline trimming cut 4 bases from V and 5 bases from J; bases unmatched to any gene: 5. CDR3 length equals 14 residues. CDR3 loop: CASSLLAGEDEQYF. In DNA form, the CDR3 reads TGCGCCAGCAGCCTACTAGCGGGAGAAGACGAGCAGTACTTC.

This clone was detected only once. The V gene is TRBV5-6, the J gene TRBJ2-5; 11 bases map to TRBD2. The CDR3 has 17 amino acids. Trimming removed 6 bases from V and 13 bases from J; junction bases left unmatched: 23. The germline CDR1 and CDR2 sequences are SGHDT and YYEEEE. For the CDR3, the DNA is TGTGCCAGCAACCGCCGTTTAGCGGGAGGGCCGGGGCTTTCTAGGTACTTC. It yields the protein CASNRRLAGGPGLSRYF. The full variable domain, with the rest looked up from reference TRBV5-6 and TRBJ2-5, is DAGVTQSPTHLIKTRGQQVTLRCSPKSGHDTVSWYQQALGQGPQFIFQYYEEEERQRGNFPDRFSGHQFPNYSSELNVNALLLGDSALYLCASNRRLAGGPGLSRYFGPGTRLLVL.